The 22 T cell receptor beta chains listed next were all sequenced from one sample in a study of CD8 T cells in ankylosing spondylitis. Findings of the study overall: Several highly homologous variants formed a TCR beta motif that appeared characteristic of ankylosing spondylitis blood.

Each CDR3 protein is one row after TCRdb ran MiXCR on the 5' RACE reads. This sample yields some 200,000 distinct CDR3 sequences, of which roughly 6.6% are seen a single time; approximately 15% belongs to the top ten. Their antigen targets remain unknown. The sample was blood, either unsorted or a sorted T cell fraction (not recorded which). These receptors all come from a male donor with ankylosing spondylitis.

This clonotype was seen repeatedly, ten times or more. V and J are TRBV5-1 and TRBJ2-2; D ambiguous. This CDR3 contains 12 residues. CDR1 is SGHRS and CDR2 is YFSETQ in the germline V gene. Deletions cut 3 bases from V and 3 bases from J, with 3 bases between. The CDR3 region is CASSWDTGELFF. CDR3 coding DNA: TGCGCCAGCAGCTGGGACACCGGGGAGCTGTTTTTT.

The gene calls are TRBV7-6 and TRBJ2-1; D unclear. Deletions cut 5 bases from V and 10 bases from J, with 9 bases between. This CDR3 contains 11 residues. Germline loops: CDR1 SGHVS, CDR2 FNYEAQ. Written as DNA, the CDR3 is TGTGCCAGCAGCGAAGGGCAGGAGCAGTTCTTC. Its translation is CASSEGQEQFF.

The chain links TRBV10-3 to TRBJ1-3, with no clear D. The V end was cut by 2 bases, the J end by 0 bases, with 14 bases between. Germline CDR1 reads ENHRY; CDR2 reads SYGVKD. The CDR3 is 17 residues long. The CDR3 here is CAISEPPFGSSGNTIYF. CDR3 in DNA: TGTGCCATCAGTGAGCCGCCTTTTGGAAGCTCTGGAAACACCATATATTTT.

The table lists this clonotype with many counts. This chain connects TRBV27 to TRBJ1-5; D perhaps matches TRBD1 (6 bases). The V and J ends lost 7 bases and 1 base respectively, with 8 bases between them. CDR3 size: 13 residues. The germline V gene has CDR1 MNHEY and CDR2 SMNVEV (reference sequence). The CDR3 loop reads CASKGGSNQPQHF. The CDR3 coding sequence is TGTGCCAGCAAAGGGGGAAGCAATCAGCCCCAGCATTTT.

This clonotype was seen at least ten times. This chain uses TRBV18 with TRBJ2-1; the match to TRBD1 covers 9 bases. CDR3 length equals 16 residues. Germline values: CDR1 KGHSH, CDR2 LQKENI. The ends lost 2 bases at V and 1 base at J; junction bases unmatched: 3. In nucleotides, the CDR3 is TGTGCCAGCTCACCAAGGGGACAGGGTTCCTACAATGAGCAGTTCTTC. This encodes CASSPRGQGSYNEQFF.

This clonotype came up many times. The chain has TRBV28 and TRBJ2-7; 9 nucleotides match TRBD1. The CDR3 is made up of 16 amino acids. V lost 5 bases and J lost 3; bases outside the gene matches: 11. Germline-derived CDR1 and CDR2 are MDHEN and SYDVKM. CDR3 amino acids: CASSHNRDRVFYEQYF. The CDR3 DNA sequence: TGTGCCAGCAGTCACAACCGGGACAGGGTTTTCTACGAGCAGTACTTC.

The sample holds many counts of this clonotype. The rearrangement uses TRBV6-6 and TRBJ2-7; D is unclear. The CDR3 is 13 residues long. CDR1 and CDR2 (germline): MNHNY, SVGAGI (reference sequence). The V gene lost 8 bases and the J gene lost 2 bases, with 13 bases spanning the gap. This chain's CDR3 is CASWAGPTYEQYF. For the CDR3, the DNA is TGTGCCAGCTGGGCAGGTCCTACCTACGAGCAGTACTTC.

As DNA, the CDR3 is TGCGCCAGCAGCTTCGACGGCTACGAGCAGTACTTC. It is translated as CASSFDGYEQYF. The rearrangement joins TRBV5-1 to TRBJ2-7, with D unclear. This CDR3 comprises 12 residues. CDR1 is SGHRS, CDR2 YFSETQ, per germline. V was shortened by 2 bases and J by 3 bases, with 6 bases between the two germline ends.

This clonotype was found many times. The chain carries TRBV28 and TRBJ1-2; D is ambiguous. With 5 bases removed from V and 4 bases from J, the gap between germline ends came to 17 bases. Germline values: CDR1 MDHEN, CDR2 SYDVKM. This CDR3 has 15 amino acids. CDR3 amino acids: CASSRPNVGFYGYTF. The CDR3 DNA sequence: TGTGCCAGCAGTCGTCCTAATGTGGGGTTCTATGGCTACACCTTC.

The chain carries TRBV10-2 and TRBJ2-1; D is uncertain. Trimming stripped 3 bases from V and 6 bases from J, with 9 bases between. Germline-derived CDR1 and CDR2 are WSHSY and SAAADI. The CDR3 is made up of 13 amino acids. This CDR3 reads CASSERSLNEQFF. The DNA of the CDR3 is TGCGCCAGCAGTGAACGAAGCCTCAATGAGCAGTTCTTC.

The rearrangement links TRBV11-2 to TRBJ2-1; 15 nucleotides match TRBD2. The CDR3 is 18 residues long. Germline V CDR1 and CDR2: SGHAT, FQNNGV. V was clipped by 5 bases and J by 2 bases; unmatched bases: 7. CDR3 loop: CASSTRTSGRGTYNEQFF. The CDR3 nucleotides read TGTGCCAGCAGCACCAGGACTAGCGGGAGGGGAACCTACAATGAGCAGTTCTTC.

There are many counts of this clonotype. The CDR3 loop is CASSLQGPTEAFF. The CDR3 bases are TGTGCCAGCAGCTTGCAGGGTCCCACTGAAGCTTTCTTT. The V gene is TRBV7-9, the J gene TRBJ1-1; a weak D match, TRBD1 (5 bases). CDR3 length: 13 amino acids. The V and J ends lost 3 bases and 4 bases respectively, with 9 bases between them. CDR1 is SEHNR, CDR2 FQNEAQ, per germline (reference sequence). The variable domain in full, completed from reference TRBV7-9 and TRBJ1-1, reads DTGVSQNPRHKITKRGQNVTFRCDPISEHNRLYWYRQTLGQGPEFLTYFQNEAQLEKSRLLSDRFSAERPKGSFSTLEIQRTEQGDSAMYLCASSLQGPTEAFFGQGTRLTVV.

This clonotype occurred a few times. The chain joins TRBV27 to TRBJ1-5; D is unclear. The germline gives CDR1 MNHEY, CDR2 SMNVEV (reference sequence). The V end was cut by 5 bases, the J end by 7 bases, with 12 bases between. This CDR3 spans 13 amino acids. The CDR3 DNA reads TGTGCCAGCAGTGAGAGGGTGAGGCAGCCCCAGCATTTT. Its translation is CASSERVRQPQHF.

This clonotype was recorded at least ten times. This chain uses TRBV21-1 with TRBJ2-1; no DNA check was done on the table's D call, TRBD2. TRBV21-1 is a documented pseudogene. The CDR3 contains 14 residues. The CDR3 DNA sequence: TGTGCCAGCCGAAAGTCGAGCGGGAGGTTTGAGCAGTTCTTC. This gives the protein CASRKSSGRFEQFF.

The chain links TRBV4-2 to TRBJ2-7; weak D call: TRBD1 (5 bases). Germline V gives CDR1 LGHNA, CDR2 YNFKEQ. The CDR3 totals 18 residues. The germline V and J ends were trimmed by 0 bases and 1 base, with 19 bases remaining between them. CDR3 region: CASSQDFPFEGDSYEQYF. The CDR3 DNA is TGTGCCAGCAGCCAAGATTTTCCCTTTGAAGGGGATTCCTACGAGCAGTACTTC.

This clonotype has only a few counts. The chain employs TRBV15 and TRBJ2-2; TRBD1 matches 7 bases. The CDR3 covers 17 residues. Germline V gene sequence: CDR1 LNHNV, CDR2 YYDKDF (reference sequence). The V gene end was trimmed by 1 base and the J gene end by 4 bases; junction bases not matched to a gene: 9. The CDR3 DNA is TGTGCCACCAGCAGAGCGACCGGACAGGAGATCACCGGGGAGCTGTTTTTT. Protein: CATSRATGQEITGELFF.

This clonotype has a count of ten or more. This sequence joins TRBV7-8 and TRBJ1-5; D is ambiguous. V was pared by 1 base and J by 2 bases, with 15 bases between. Germline lookup yields CDR1 SGHVS and CDR2 FQNEAQ. The CDR3 has 17 amino acids. The CDR3 region has the DNA TGTGCCAGCAGCTTAGGGCGGGTGGGAGAAGGCAATCAGCCCCAGCATTTT. This codes for CASSLGRVGEGNQPQHF.

This clonotype was observed many times. The J gene is TRBJ2-3, the V gene TRBV12-3 or TRBV12-4, with 7 nucleotides matching TRBD1. The CDR3 is made up of 15 amino acids. V shed 6 bases and J 0 bases; nucleotides not matched to a gene: 6. The CDR3 region is CASSRTGASTDTQYF. CDR3 nucleotide sequence: TGTGCCAGCAGCCGGACAGGCGCAAGCACAGATACGCAGTATTTT.

The table lists this clonotype with a few counts. The CDR3 protein is CASSSSRPLAKNIQYF. The CDR3 coding sequence is TGTGCCAGCAGCTCCTCTCGGCCCCTAGCCAAAAACATTCAGTACTTC. The genes are TRBV6-2 or TRBV6-3 and TRBJ2-4, with D hard to call. Trimming shortened V by 6 bases and J by 0 bases, and 15 bases separated the two germline ends. CDR1 and CDR2 from the germline V gene are MNHEY and SVGEGT. This CDR3 is built from 16 residues.

This clonotype has ten or more counts. The genes are TRBV4-3 and TRBJ2-3; D may be TRBD2 (5 bases). Between the trimmed V and J ends, which lost 0 bases and 0 bases, there was a span of 10 bases. Germline V gene lookup returns CDR1 LGHNA and CDR2 YSLEER. The CDR3 is 16 amino acids. CDR3 nucleotides: TGCGCCAGCAGCCAAGACAGGAGAGGGAGCACAGATACGCAGTATTTT. This sequence encodes CASSQDRRGSTDTQYF.

In this sample, this clonotype turned up a few times. V gene TRBV5-1 combines with J gene TRBJ2-1, with a tentative D call TRBD1 (5 bases). CDR1 is SGHRS and CDR2 is YFSETQ in the germline V gene. Deletions cut 2 bases from V and 10 bases from J, with 10 bases between. This CDR3 has 12 amino acids. The CDR3 is CASSFLSGEQFF. DNA of the CDR3: TGCGCCAGCAGCTTTTTATCAGGGGAGCAGTTCTTC.

This clonotype occurred many times. The rearrangement joins TRBV4-3 to TRBJ2-3; D not resolved. CDR3 length: 13 residues. Germline values: CDR1 LGHNA, CDR2 YSLEER. V shed 3 bases and J shed 3 bases, with 7 bases lying between them. The CDR3 DNA reads as TGCGCCAGCAGCCAGGGGTTTACAGATACGCAGTATTTT. This codes for CASSQGFTDTQYF.